The TCR beta chain described here comes from a study of T-cell reconstitution after alpha-beta-depleted transplantation in children. It was with unique molecular identifiers that the TCRbeta library was prepared. TCRdb ran MiXCR on the PCR reads and lists one entry per CDR3 protein. In the table there are some 500,000 distinct CDR3 sequences, approximately 20% of which are singletons. V was clipped by 7 bases and J by 0 bases, with 25 bases between them. Looked up from germline, CDR1 is MNHEY and CDR2 is SVGEGT. The CDR3 contains 19 residues. This material consisted of PBMCs from the stem cell graft donor, taken from the stem cell graft. This sequence was found in a human donor who donated a stem cell graft to a child with acute lymphoblastic leukemia. V usage is TRBV6-2 or TRBV6-3 and J usage is TRBJ1-5, with D perhaps TRBD1 (5 bases). CDR3 region: CASTSTAGGRLNSNQPQHF. CDR3 DNA: TGTGCCAGCACCTCGACGGCGGGGGGTAGGCTCAATAGCAATCAGCCCCAGCATTTT.